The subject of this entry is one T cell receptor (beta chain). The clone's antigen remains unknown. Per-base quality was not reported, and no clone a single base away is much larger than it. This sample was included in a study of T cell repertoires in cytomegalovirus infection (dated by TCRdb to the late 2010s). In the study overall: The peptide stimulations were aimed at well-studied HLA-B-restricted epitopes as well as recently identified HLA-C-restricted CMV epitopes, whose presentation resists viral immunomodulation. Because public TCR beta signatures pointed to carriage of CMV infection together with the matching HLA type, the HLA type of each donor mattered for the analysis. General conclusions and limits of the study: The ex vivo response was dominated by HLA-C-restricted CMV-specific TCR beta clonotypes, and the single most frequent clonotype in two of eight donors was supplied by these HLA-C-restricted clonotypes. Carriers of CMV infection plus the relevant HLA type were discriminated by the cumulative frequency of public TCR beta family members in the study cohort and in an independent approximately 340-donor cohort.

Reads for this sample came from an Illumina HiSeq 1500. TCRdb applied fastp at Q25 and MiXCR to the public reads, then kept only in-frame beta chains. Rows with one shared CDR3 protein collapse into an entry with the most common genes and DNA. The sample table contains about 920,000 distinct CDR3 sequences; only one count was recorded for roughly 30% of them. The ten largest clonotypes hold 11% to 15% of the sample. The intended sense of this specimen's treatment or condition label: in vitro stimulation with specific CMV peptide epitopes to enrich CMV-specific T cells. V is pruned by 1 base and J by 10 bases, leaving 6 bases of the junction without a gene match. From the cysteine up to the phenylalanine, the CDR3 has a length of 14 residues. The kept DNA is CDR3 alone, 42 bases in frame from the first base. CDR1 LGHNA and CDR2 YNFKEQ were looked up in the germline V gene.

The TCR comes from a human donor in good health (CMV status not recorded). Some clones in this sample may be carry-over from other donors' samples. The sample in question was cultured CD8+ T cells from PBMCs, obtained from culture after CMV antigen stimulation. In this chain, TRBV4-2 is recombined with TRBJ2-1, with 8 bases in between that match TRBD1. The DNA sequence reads TGTGCCAGCAGCCAAGGACCAGGGGGCGGGGAGCAGTTCTTC. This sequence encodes CASSQGPGGGEQFF.